This T cell receptor (beta chain) was found in a study of shared clonotypes between healthy human individuals. The CDR3 is 14 amino acids. J lost 5 bases, V lost 5 bases, and 7 bases had no gene match. CDR1 LNHDA and CDR2 SQIVND come from the germline V gene (reference sequence). The DNA input per sorted-subset replicate PCR was 150 to 200 ng, corresponding to around 30,000 T cell genomes. TCRdb keeps only in-frame clones here, not all; method: immunoSEQ multiplex PCR. The sample yields about 2.5 million clones, around 93% seen once. Note on this clone: Its target is not known.

Overall study findings and caveats: The study found lower generation probabilities in non-shared clonotypes than in those shared by all four donors. Sequencing depth was predicted to influence how clonotypes are shared among donors.

The rearrangement joins TRBV19 to TRBJ2-7; 9 bases match TRBD2. This clonotype was sampled from a man in his late teens or twenties in good health. Some clones in this sample may be carry-over from other donors' samples. Sequenced sample: naive CD4+ T cells from PBMCs. Specified subset: CD45RA+ positively selected. CDR3 amino acids: CASSSGGGVNEQYF. Here the CDR3 DNA reads TGTGCCAGTAGTTCCGGCGGGGGGGTCAACGAGCAGTACTTC.